The entry below describes one TCR beta chain. From germline, CDR1 is SEHNR and CDR2 FQNEAQ (reference sequence). The CDR3 extends over 16 amino acids. V was clipped by 5 bases and J by 1 base, with 14 bases between them. Terminally differentiated effector memory CD45RA+ cells were left out of the naive CD8 fraction, which was CD45RO-negative and positively selected for CCR7. This sample was taken from a study of shared clonotypes between healthy human individuals. Some clones are missing from TCRdb's copy, which holds only in-frame ones; the method was immunoSEQ multiplex PCR. The sample includes 550,000 to 750,000 clones, about 91% of them seen just once.

This chain joins TRBV7-9 and TRBJ2-2; D remains ambiguous. This receptor was taken from a man aged 30 to 39 in good health. The sample consisted of naive CD8+ T cells sorted from blood. CDR3 amino acids: CASSITEGWNTGELFF. CDR3 coding DNA: TGTGCCAGCAGCATCACGGAAGGGTGGAACACCGGGGAGCTGTTTTTT.